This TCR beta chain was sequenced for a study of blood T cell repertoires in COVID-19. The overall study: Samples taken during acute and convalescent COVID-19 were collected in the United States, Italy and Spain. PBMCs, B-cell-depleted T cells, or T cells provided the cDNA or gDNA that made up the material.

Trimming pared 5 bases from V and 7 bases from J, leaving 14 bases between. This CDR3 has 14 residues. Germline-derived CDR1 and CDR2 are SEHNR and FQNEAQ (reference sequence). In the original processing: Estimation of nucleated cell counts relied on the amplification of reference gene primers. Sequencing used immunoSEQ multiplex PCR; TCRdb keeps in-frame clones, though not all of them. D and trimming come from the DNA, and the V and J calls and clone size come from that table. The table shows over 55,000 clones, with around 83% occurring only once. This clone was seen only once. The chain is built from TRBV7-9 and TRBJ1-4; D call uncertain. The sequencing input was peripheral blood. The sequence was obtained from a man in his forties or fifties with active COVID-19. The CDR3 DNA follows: TGTGCCAGCAGCCCGCGGGCCACGGGTGAAAAACTGTTTTTT. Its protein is CASSPRATGEKLFF.